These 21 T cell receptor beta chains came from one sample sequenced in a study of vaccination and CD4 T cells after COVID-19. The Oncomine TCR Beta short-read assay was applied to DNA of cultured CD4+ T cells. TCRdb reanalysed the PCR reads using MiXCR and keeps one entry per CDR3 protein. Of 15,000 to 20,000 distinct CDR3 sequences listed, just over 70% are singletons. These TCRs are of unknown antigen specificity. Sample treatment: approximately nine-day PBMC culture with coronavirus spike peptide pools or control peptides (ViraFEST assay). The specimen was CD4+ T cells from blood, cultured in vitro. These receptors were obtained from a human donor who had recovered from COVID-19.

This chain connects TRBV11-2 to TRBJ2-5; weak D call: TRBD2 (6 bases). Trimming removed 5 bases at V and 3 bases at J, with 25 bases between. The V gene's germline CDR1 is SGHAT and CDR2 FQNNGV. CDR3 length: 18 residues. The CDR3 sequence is CASSRGDPGEDLEETQYF. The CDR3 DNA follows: TGTGCCAGCAGCCGCGGGGATCCGGGAGAGGATTTAGAAGAGACCCAGTACTTC.

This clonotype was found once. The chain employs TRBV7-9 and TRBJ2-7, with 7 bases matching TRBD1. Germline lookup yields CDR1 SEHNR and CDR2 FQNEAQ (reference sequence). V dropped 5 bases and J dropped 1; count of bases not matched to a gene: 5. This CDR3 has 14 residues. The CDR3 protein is CASSPRQGSYEQYF. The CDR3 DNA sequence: TGTGCCAGCAGCCCTAGACAGGGATCCTACGAGCAGTACTTC.

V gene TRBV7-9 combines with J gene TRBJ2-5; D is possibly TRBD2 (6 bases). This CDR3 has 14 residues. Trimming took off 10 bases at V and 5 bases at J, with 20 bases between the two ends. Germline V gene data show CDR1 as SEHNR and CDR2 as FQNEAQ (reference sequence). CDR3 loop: CANSHWGGSETQYF. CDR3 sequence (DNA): TGTGCCAACTCGCACTGGGGAGGTTCGGAGACCCAGTACTTC.

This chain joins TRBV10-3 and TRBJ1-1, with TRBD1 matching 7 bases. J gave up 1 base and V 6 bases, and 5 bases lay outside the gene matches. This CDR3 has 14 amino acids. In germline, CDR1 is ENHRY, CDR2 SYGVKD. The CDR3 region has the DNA TGTGCCATCAGGGGGACAGCGCAGAACACTGAAGCTTTCTTT. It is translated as CAIRGTAQNTEAFF.

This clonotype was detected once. Written as DNA, the CDR3 is TGTGCCAGCAGTGCCGGGACACCTTCCTACGAGCAGTACTTC. Translating it yields CASSAGTPSYEQYF. The V call is TRBV2, the J call TRBJ2-7; a weak D match, TRBD1 (6 bases). CDR1 and CDR2 (germline): SNHLY, FYNNEI. The CDR3 runs 14 residues. The ends were cut back, 4 bases at V and 1 base at J, with 11 bases in the middle.

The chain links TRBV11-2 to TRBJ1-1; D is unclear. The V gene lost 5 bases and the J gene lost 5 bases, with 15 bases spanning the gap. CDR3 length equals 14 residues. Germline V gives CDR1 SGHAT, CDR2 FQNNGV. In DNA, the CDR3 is TGTGCCAGCAGCCGAACAGATATGGGGACTGAAGCTTTCTTT. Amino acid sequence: CASSRTDMGTEAFF. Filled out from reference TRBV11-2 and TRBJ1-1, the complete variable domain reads EAGVAQSPRYKIIEKRQSVAFWCNPISGHATLYWYQQILGQGPKLLIQFQNNGVVDDSQLPKDRFSAERLKGVDSTLKIQPAKLEDSAVYLCASSRTDMGTEAFFGQGTRLTVV.

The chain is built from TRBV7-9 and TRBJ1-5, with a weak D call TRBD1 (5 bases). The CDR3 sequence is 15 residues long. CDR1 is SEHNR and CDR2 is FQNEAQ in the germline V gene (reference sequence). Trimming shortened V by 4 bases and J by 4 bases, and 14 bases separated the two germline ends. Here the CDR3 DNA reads TGTGCCAGCAGCTCAAGCGTTGGGGGGAATCAGCCCCAGCATTTT. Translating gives CASSSSVGGNQPQHF.

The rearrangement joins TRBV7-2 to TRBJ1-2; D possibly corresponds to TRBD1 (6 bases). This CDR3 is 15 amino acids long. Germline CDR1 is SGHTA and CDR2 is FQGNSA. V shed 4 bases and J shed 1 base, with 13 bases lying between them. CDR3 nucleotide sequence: TGTGCCAGCAGCTCCGCAGACAGGCATAACTATGGCTACACCTTC. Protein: CASSSADRHNYGYTF.

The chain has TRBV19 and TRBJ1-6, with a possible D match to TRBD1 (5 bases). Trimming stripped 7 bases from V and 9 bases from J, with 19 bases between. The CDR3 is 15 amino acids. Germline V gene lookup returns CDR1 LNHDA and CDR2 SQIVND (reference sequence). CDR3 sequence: CASNRMGGQGSPLHF. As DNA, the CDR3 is TGTGCCAGTAATCGGATGGGAGGGCAGGGTTCACCCCTCCACTTT.

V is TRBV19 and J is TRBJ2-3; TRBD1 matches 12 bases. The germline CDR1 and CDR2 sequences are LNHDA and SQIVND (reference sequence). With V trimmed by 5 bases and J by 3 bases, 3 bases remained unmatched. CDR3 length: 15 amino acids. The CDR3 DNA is TGTGCCAGTAGTGGGACAGGGGGCTCAACAGATACGCAGTATTTT. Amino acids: CASSGTGGSTDTQYF.

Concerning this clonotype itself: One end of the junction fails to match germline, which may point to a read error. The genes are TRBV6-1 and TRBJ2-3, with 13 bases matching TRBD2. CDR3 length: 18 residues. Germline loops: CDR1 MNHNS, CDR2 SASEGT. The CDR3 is CASSRGTSGVSSIDTQYF. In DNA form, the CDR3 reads TGTGCCAGCAGTAGAGGGACTAGCGGGGTCTCTAGCATAGATACGCAGTATTTT.

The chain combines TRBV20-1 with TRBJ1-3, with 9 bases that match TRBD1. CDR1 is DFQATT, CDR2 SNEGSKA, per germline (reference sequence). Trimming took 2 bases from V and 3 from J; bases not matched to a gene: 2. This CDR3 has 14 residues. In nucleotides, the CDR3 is TGCAGTGCTAGAAGGGACAGGGATGGAAACACCATATATTTT. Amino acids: CSARRDRDGNTIYF.

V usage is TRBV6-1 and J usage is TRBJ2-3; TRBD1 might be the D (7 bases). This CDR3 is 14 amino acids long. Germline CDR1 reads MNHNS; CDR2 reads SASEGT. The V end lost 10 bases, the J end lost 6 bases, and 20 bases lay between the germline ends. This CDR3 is CATQRRGPRDTQYF. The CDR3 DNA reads TGTGCCACTCAGAGGAGGGGGCCTCGGGATACGCAGTATTTT.

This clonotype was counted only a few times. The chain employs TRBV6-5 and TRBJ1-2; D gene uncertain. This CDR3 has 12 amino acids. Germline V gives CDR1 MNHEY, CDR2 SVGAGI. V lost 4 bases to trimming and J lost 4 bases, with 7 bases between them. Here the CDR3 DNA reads TGTGCCAGCAGTTCCCGAGTCTATGGCTACACCTTC. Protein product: CASSSRVYGYTF.

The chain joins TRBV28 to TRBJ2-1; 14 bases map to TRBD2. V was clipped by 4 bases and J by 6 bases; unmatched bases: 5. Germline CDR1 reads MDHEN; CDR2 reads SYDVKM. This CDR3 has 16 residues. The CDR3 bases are TGTGCCAGCAGTTCCCCCGGGACTAGCGGGAGCAATGAGCAGTTCTTC. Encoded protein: CASSSPGTSGSNEQFF.

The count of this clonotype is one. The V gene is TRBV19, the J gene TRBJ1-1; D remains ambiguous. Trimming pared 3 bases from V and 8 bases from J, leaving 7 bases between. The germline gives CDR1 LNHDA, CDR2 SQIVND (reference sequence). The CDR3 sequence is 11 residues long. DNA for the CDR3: TGTGCCAGTAGTATTTTCGGAGAAGCTTTCTTT. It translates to CASSIFGEAFF.

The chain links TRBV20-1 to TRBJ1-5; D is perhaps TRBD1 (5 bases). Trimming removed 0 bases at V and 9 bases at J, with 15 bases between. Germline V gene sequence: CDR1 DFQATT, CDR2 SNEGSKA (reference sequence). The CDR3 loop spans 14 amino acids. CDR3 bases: TGCAGTGCTAGAGAGGGACGGGTGTTGGGGCCCCAGCATTTT. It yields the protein CSAREGRVLGPQHF.

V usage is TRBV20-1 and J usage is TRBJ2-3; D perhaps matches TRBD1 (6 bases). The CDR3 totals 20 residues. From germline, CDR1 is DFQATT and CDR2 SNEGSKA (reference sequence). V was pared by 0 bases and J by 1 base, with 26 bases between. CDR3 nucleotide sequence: TGCAGTGCTAGAGATAAGGCGGTCCGACCTACTCCAGGGGGCACAGATACGCAGTATTTT. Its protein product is CSARDKAVRPTPGGTDTQYF.

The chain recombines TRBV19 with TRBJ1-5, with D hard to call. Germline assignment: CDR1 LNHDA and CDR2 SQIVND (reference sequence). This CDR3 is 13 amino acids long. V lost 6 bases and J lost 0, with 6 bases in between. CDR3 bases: TGTGCCAGTAGCTTTAATAGCAATCAGCCCCAGCATTTT. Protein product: CASSFNSNQPQHF.

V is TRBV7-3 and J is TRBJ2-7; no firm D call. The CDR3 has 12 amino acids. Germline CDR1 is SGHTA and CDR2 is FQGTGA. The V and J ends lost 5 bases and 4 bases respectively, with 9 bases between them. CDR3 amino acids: CASSPDGYEQYF. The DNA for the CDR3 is TGTGCCAGCAGCCCGGACGGATACGAGCAGTACTTC.

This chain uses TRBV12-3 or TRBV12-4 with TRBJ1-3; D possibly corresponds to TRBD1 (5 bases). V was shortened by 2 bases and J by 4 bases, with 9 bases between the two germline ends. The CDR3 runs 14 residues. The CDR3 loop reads CASSLRGAGNTIYF. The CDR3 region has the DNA TGTGCCAGCAGTTTACGAGGGGCGGGAAACACCATATATTTT.